Presented here are 9 T cell receptor beta chains from one specimen sequenced in a study of blood T cell repertoires in COVID-19 (dated by TCRdb to 2020 to 2021). The method was the immunoSEQ multiplex PCR assay. This immuneACCESS table, as held by TCRdb, lists in-frame sequences with V and J called but not all clones. Of the missing ones, under half trace to an unresolved V gene in checked studies; the others have no known cause. This sample is represented by 150,000 or so clones; about 89% of them were singletons. Over 10% of the sample is held by the ten biggest clonotypes. Sequenced material: peripheral blood. The receptors here all came from a woman aged 70-85 years with COVID-19, enrolled during active disease.

The V and J genes are TRBV6-5 and TRBJ1-1; D not certain. CDR3 length: 13 amino acids. The germline V gene has CDR1 MNHEY and CDR2 SVGAGI. V was pared by 5 bases and J by 1 base, with 8 bases between. The CDR3 protein is CASSNKRNTEAFF. As DNA, the CDR3 is TGTGCCAGCAGTAATAAGAGGAACACTGAAGCTTTCTTT.

The rearrangement links TRBV4-2 to TRBJ2-3, with 11 bases lining up with TRBD2. Germline V gene data show CDR1 as LGHNA and CDR2 as YNFKEQ. This CDR3 region has 15 residues. J was trimmed by 4 bases and V by 4 bases; bases with no gene match: 4. The CDR3 DNA reads TGTGCCAGCAGCCGTACGACTAGCGGGGCAGATACGCAGTATTTT. This encodes CASSRTTSGADTQYF.

V and J are TRBV28 and TRBJ1-4; weak D call: TRBD1 (5 bases). From germline, CDR1 is MDHEN and CDR2 SYDVKM. V was shortened by 3 bases and J by 0 bases, with 8 bases between the two germline ends. The CDR3 is 15 amino acids. In DNA form, the CDR3 reads TGTGCCAGCAGTTTTGGGGCGGCAACTAATGAAAAACTGTTTTTT. Residues: CASSFGAATNEKLFF.

The J gene is TRBJ2-3, the V gene TRBV9; D unclear. The CDR3 is 13 amino acids. Per germline, CDR1 SGDLS and CDR2 YYNGEE. Trimming removed 1 base from V and 3 bases from J, with 6 bases in between. The CDR3 sequence is CASSVQVTDTQYF. The CDR3, as DNA: TGTGCCAGCAGCGTACAGGTAACAGATACGCAGTATTTT.

The sample holds a few counts of this clone. V is TRBV4-1 and J is TRBJ1-6, with 9 positions matching TRBD1. Germline V gene lookup returns CDR1 MGHRA and CDR2 YSYEKL. The CDR3 spans 19 residues. V lost 2 bases to trimming and J lost 0 bases; unmatched junction nucleotides: 8. The CDR3 spells CASSQYAGTGTSYNSPLHF. The CDR3 nucleotides are TGCGCCAGCAGCCAATACGCAGGGACAGGGACCTCCTATAATTCACCCCTCCACTTT.

This rearrangement joins TRBV5-5 to TRBJ2-5, with D perhaps matching TRBD2 (5 bases). Germline assignment: CDR1 SGHKS and CDR2 YYEKEE (reference sequence). This CDR3 contains 13 residues. The V gene lost 7 bases and the J gene lost 5 bases, with 15 bases spanning the gap. The CDR3 here is CASRYLTGETQYF. CDR3 bases: TGTGCCAGCCGCTATTTGACGGGGGAGACCCAGTACTTC.

The genes are TRBV7-2 and TRBJ2-1; 7 bases agree with TRBD1. CDR1 is SGHTA, CDR2 FQGNSA, per germline. The CDR3 contains 15 residues. The trim removed 5 bases at V and 0 bases at J, leaving 4 bases unmatched. The CDR3 is CASSPAGGSYNEQFF. Here the CDR3 DNA reads TGTGCCAGCAGCCCGGCAGGGGGCTCCTACAATGAGCAGTTCTTC.

About this clone itself: Mismatch with germline at one junction end may stem from a read error. This chain joins TRBV5-1 and TRBJ2-1, with D perhaps TRBD2 (7 bases). The CDR3 loop spans 14 amino acids. In germline, CDR1 is SGHRS, CDR2 YFSETQ. This chain's CDR3 is CASKGGLAVLEEFF. The CDR3 coding sequence is TGCGCCAGCAAGGGGGGCCTAGCGGTGCTTGAGGAGTTCTTC. The full variable domain, completed using reference TRBV5-1 and TRBJ2-1, is KAGVTQTPRYLIKTRGQQVTLSCSPISGHRSVSWYQQTPGQGLQFLFEYFSETQRNKGNFPGRFSGRQFSNSRSEMNVSTLELGDSALYLCASKGGLAVLEEFFGPGTRLTVL.

CDR3 nucleotides: TGTGCTAGTGGTTTGGTAGGCGGGGGGGCTAATGAGCAGTTCTTC. Protein product: CASGLVGGGANEQFF. The chain combines TRBV12-5 with TRBJ2-1; 9 bases align to TRBD2. With V trimmed by 0 bases and J by 7 bases, 4 bases remained unmatched. The CDR3 loop spans 15 amino acids. The germline V gene has CDR1 LGHNT and CDR2 FRNRAP.